This entry lists 13 T cell receptor beta chains sequenced from one sample in a study of cytomegalovirus exposure and HLA in healthy donors. Use of 60 Vbeta and 13 Jbeta primers characterized the PCR. Generated by immunoSEQ multiplex PCR, the TCRdb table keeps only in-frame clones and is missing some. The sample contains some 87,000 clones, around 62% of which appear only once. The sequenced material came from PBMCs. The receptors originated from a woman in her 30s in good health and CMV-seropositive.

For the CDR3, the DNA is TGTGCCACCAGCAGAGATCTCGCAGTGCGCACAGATACGCAGTATTTT. Protein sequence: CATSRDLAVRTDTQYF. The chain links TRBV15 to TRBJ2-3; no clear D gene. V dropped 0 bases and J dropped 1 base, with 11 bases sitting between them. This CDR3 is built from 16 residues. CDR1 is LNHNV, CDR2 YYDKDF, per germline (reference sequence).

The V call is TRBV7-2, the J call TRBJ1-1, with D possibly TRBD1 on 5 matching bases. This CDR3 has 18 residues. Looked up from germline, CDR1 is SGHTA and CDR2 is FQGNSA. V shed 3 bases and J shed 0 bases, with 20 bases lying between them. Here the CDR3 reads CASSFRIRGIAMNTEAFF. The CDR3 nucleotides read TGTGCCAGCAGCTTCCGTATTCGGGGGATTGCCATGAACACTGAAGCTTTCTTT.

This chain connects TRBV6-6 to TRBJ1-2; 9 nucleotides line up with TRBD1. The V gene end was trimmed by 2 bases and the J gene end by 0 bases; junction bases not matched to a gene: 4. The CDR3 runs 16 residues. Looked up from germline, CDR1 is MNHNY and CDR2 is SVGAGI (reference sequence). The CDR3 loop is CASSYGTGSANYGYTF. The CDR3 region has the DNA TGTGCCAGCAGTTACGGGACAGGGTCGGCTAACTATGGCTACACCTTC.

The chain is built from TRBV5-1 and TRBJ1-2, with TRBD1 identical over 12 bases. The CDR3 is 19 amino acids. The V gene end was trimmed by 4 bases and the J gene end by 6 bases; junction bases not matched to a gene: 19. CDR1 is SGHRS and CDR2 is YFSETQ in the germline V gene. This CDR3 reads CASSGTGGEVSGRSDGYTF. The DNA for the CDR3 is TGCGCCAGCAGCGGGACAGGGGGCGAAGTTAGCGGACGGTCGGATGGCTACACCTTC. Supplemented by reference TRBV5-1 and TRBJ1-2, the full variable domain reads KAGVTQTPRYLIKTRGQQVTLSCSPISGHRSVSWYQQTPGQGLQFLFEYFSETQRNKGNFPGRFSGRQFSNSRSEMNVSTLELGDSALYLCASSGTGGEVSGRSDGYTFGSGTRLTVV.

The gene calls are TRBV27 and TRBJ1-1, with TRBD1 as a possible D gene (5 bases). The CDR3 runs to 13 residues. V dropped 6 bases and J dropped 1 base, with 9 bases sitting between them. Germline V CDR1 and CDR2: MNHEY, SMNVEV (reference sequence). The CDR3, as DNA: TGTGCCAGCAGCAAAGGACAGAACACTGAAGCTTTCTTT. Translation gives CASSKGQNTEAFF.

This clone was seen a handful of times. The rearrangement links TRBV7-9 to TRBJ1-5; D gene unclear. Germline-derived CDR1 and CDR2 are SEHNR and FQNEAQ (reference sequence). The CDR3 covers 14 residues. The germline V and J ends were trimmed by 5 bases and 3 bases, with 11 bases remaining between them. CDR3: CASSAGYNNQPQHF. In DNA form, the CDR3 reads TGTGCCAGCAGCGCCGGGTACAACAATCAGCCCCAGCATTTT.

The CDR3 nucleotides read TGTGCCAGCACCCCAGGGGGCTACACCTTC. Residues: CASTPGGYTF. This chain links TRBV5-6 with TRBJ1-2, with D tentatively TRBD1 (5 bases). CDR1 SGHDT and CDR2 YYEEEE come from the germline V gene. There are 10 residues in the CDR3. The ends were cut back, 6 bases at V and 8 bases at J, with 8 bases in the middle.

The chain links TRBV10-3 to TRBJ1-3; TRBD1 might be the D (5 bases). Germline V gene sequence: CDR1 ENHRY, CDR2 SYGVKD. The CDR3 totals 17 residues. V lost 0 bases and J 2 bases, leaving 14 bases between the germline ends. CDR3 DNA: TGTGCCATCAGTGAGTCGATGAATTCGGGGGCTGGAAACACCATATATTTT. Translating gives CAISESMNSGAGNTIYF.

The chain carries TRBV6-6 and TRBJ1-2, with 8 bases that match TRBD1. Unmatched junction bases numbered 7, after V lost 8 bases and J lost 8 bases. Germline V CDR1 and CDR2: MNHNY, SVGAGI (reference sequence). This CDR3 has 12 amino acids. CDR3 region: CASEGTGGGYTF. CDR3 DNA sequence: TGTGCCAGCGAAGGGACAGGTGGCGGCTACACCTTC.

This chain joins TRBV30 and TRBJ1-1; TRBD1 is a possible D gene (6 bases). This CDR3 spans 12 amino acids. Germline-derived CDR1 and CDR2 are GTSNPN and SVGIG (reference sequence). The ends were cut back, 7 bases at V and 1 base at J, with 10 bases in the middle. In nucleotides, the CDR3 is TGTGCCTCGACAGGCGGGAACACTGAAGCTTTCTTT. Translating it yields CASTGGNTEAFF. Full variable domain (rest looked up from reference TRBV30 and TRBJ1-1): SQTIHQWPATLVQPVGSPLSLECTVEGTSNPNLYWYRQAAGRGLQLLFYSVGIGQISSEVPQNLSASRPQDRQFILSSKKLLLSDSGFYLCASTGGNTEAFFGQGTRLTVV.

The V and J genes are TRBV4-2 and TRBJ1-6; 9 bases line up with TRBD1. V trimming: 1 base; J trimming: 7 bases; junction bases outside the gene matches: 5. The CDR3 is 16 residues long. The germline gives CDR1 LGHNA, CDR2 YNFKEQ. CDR3 bases: TGTGCCAGCAGCCAAGGACCCGGGACAGGGAATTCACCCCTCCACTTT. This gives the protein CASSQGPGTGNSPLHF.

The V call is TRBV27, the J call TRBJ2-1; D not certain. The V gene's germline CDR1 is MNHEY and CDR2 SMNVEV (reference sequence). V dropped 6 bases and J dropped 0 bases, with 12 bases sitting between them. CDR3 length: 15 residues. The CDR3 DNA follows: TGTGCCAGCAGGAATAGACAAAGCTCCTACAATGAGCAGTTCTTC. This gives the protein CASRNRQSSYNEQFF.

This clone was observed a handful of times. This chain uses TRBV7-3 with TRBJ1-5; D perhaps matches TRBD1 (5 bases). Trimming took off 9 bases at V and 2 bases at J, with 8 bases between the two ends. The CDR3 sequence is 12 residues long. Germline lookup yields CDR1 SGHTA and CDR2 FQGTGA. For the CDR3, the DNA is TGTGCCAGAGGGGTTGGCAATCAGCCCCAGCATTTT. This codes for CARGVGNQPQHF.